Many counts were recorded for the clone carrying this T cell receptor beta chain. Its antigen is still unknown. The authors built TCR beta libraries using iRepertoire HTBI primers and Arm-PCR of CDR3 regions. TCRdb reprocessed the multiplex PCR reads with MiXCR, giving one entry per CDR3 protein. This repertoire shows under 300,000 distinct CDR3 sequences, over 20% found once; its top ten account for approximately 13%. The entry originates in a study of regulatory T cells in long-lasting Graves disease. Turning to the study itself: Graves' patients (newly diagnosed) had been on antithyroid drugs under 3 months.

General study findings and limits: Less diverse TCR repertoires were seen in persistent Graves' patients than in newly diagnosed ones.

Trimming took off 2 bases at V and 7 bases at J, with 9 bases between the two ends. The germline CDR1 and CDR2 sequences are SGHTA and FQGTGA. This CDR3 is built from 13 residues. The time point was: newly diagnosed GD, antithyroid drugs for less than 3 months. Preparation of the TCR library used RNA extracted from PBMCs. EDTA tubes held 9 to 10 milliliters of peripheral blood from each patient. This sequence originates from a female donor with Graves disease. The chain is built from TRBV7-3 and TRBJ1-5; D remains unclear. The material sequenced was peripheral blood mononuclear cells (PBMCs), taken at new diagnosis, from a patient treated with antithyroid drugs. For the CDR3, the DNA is TGTGCCAGCAGCTTATCCGCGACACAGCCCCAGCATTTT. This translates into CASSLSATQPQHF.